This T cell receptor (beta chain) was documented in a study of cytomegalovirus exposure and HLA in healthy donors. General study findings and limits: CMV antigen specificity was confirmed in vitro for a few CMV-associated chains. The listing of 150 to 200 TCR beta chains classed them as cytomegalovirus-associated.

Note on this clone: Its antigen remains unknown.

The PCR was carried out with 60 Vbeta primers and 13 Jbeta primers. The assay was immunoSEQ multiplex PCR, and TCRdb's table has in-frame clones only and misses some. The repertoire consists of approximately 91,000 clones, with more than 65% occurring once and the leading ten covering 10%. The sequence was obtained from a human donor in good health. Material for sequencing was PBMCs.

The CDR3 nucleotides are TGTGCCAGTAGTGCTAGCGGGGACAATGAGCAGTTCTTC. It translates to CASSASGDNEQFF. The rearrangement uses TRBV19 and TRBJ2-1, with 9 positions matching TRBD2. The CDR3 spans 13 residues. Trimming at V came to 5 bases and at J to 5 bases, leaving 1 base not matched to a gene. The germline V gene has CDR1 LNHDA and CDR2 SQIVND (reference sequence).